The 12 T cell receptor beta chains below all came from one sample that was sequenced in a study of cytomegalovirus exposure and HLA in healthy donors. Use of 60 Vbeta and 13 Jbeta primers characterized the PCR. Generated by immunoSEQ multiplex PCR, the TCRdb table keeps only in-frame clones and is missing some. The repertoire has 72,000 or so clones, about 74% of them found once; the top ten carry roughly an eighth. Specimen: PBMCs. These receptors all come from a human donor in good health.

The chain links TRBV28 to TRBJ2-7; D remains ambiguous. The CDR3 loop spans 10 amino acids. Germline V gene lookup returns CDR1 MDHEN and CDR2 SYDVKM. Trimming removed 6 bases at V and 3 bases at J, with 3 bases between. CDR3 nucleotides: TGTGCCAGCAGCCTCTACGAGCAGTACTTC. It encodes CASSLYEQYF.

In this sample, this clone turned up a few times. The chain couples TRBV5-1 to TRBJ2-5; 11 bases fit TRBD1. Losses at the gene ends were 4 bases for V and 3 bases for J; bases not matched to a gene: 5. Germline-derived CDR1 and CDR2 are SGHRS and YFSETQ. The CDR3 is 15 amino acids. DNA of the CDR3: TGCGCCAGCAGCCCCCGGACAGGGGGCAAAGAGACCCAGTACTTC. Translating it yields CASSPRTGGKETQYF.

In its sample, this clone was seen once. V gene TRBV10-3 combines with J gene TRBJ2-7; 8 nucleotides match TRBD1. This CDR3 contains 12 residues. Germline V gives CDR1 ENHRY, CDR2 SYGVKD. V was clipped by 6 bases and J by 4 bases; unmatched bases: 2. CDR3 sequence: CAISQGAYEQYF. The CDR3 DNA is TGTGCCATCAGCCAGGGGGCGTACGAGCAGTACTTC.

The CDR3 is CAWSVMAEQFF. CDR3 nucleotides: TGTGCCTGGAGTGTAATGGCTGAGCAGTTCTTC. This sequence joins TRBV30 and TRBJ2-1, with D uncertain. V was shortened by 0 bases and J by 9 bases, with 6 bases between the two germline ends. CDR3 size: 11 residues. Germline loops: CDR1 GTSNPN, CDR2 SVGIG (reference sequence). Supplemented by reference TRBV30 and TRBJ2-1, the full variable domain reads SQTIHQWPATLVQPVGSPLSLECTVEGTSNPNLYWYRQAAGRGLQLLFYSVGIGQISSEVPQNLSASRPQDRQFILSSKKLLLSDSGFYLCAWSVMAEQFFGPGTRLTVL.

V gene TRBV5-4 combines with J gene TRBJ2-3, with 10 positions matching TRBD2. V dropped 3 bases and J dropped 0; count of bases not matched to a gene: 4. The CDR3 has 16 amino acids. Germline loops: CDR1 SGHNT, CDR2 YYREEE (reference sequence). The CDR3 DNA sequence: TGTGCCAGCAGCTCCTGGACTAGCGGAAGCACAGATACGCAGTATTTT. It encodes CASSSWTSGSTDTQYF.

The V call is TRBV6-1, the J call TRBJ2-1, with 9 bases fitting TRBD1. Looked up from germline, CDR1 is MNHNS and CDR2 is SASEGT. The CDR3 contains 11 residues. J lost 14 bases, V lost 10 bases, and 9 bases had no gene match. The CDR3 loop is CATGQGFSEFF. CDR3 DNA: TGTGCCACCGGACAGGGGTTTTCTGAGTTCTTC.

The chain carries TRBV28 and TRBJ2-1, with TRBD2 matching over 8 bases. CDR3 length: 15 amino acids. V shed 6 bases and J 8 bases; nucleotides not matched to a gene: 12. Germline V gene data show CDR1 as MDHEN and CDR2 as SYDVKM. The CDR3 here is CASSPTSGDFDEQFF. The CDR3 DNA is TGTGCCAGCAGCCCTACTAGCGGTGACTTCGATGAGCAGTTCTTC.

Concerning this clone: This specimen includes other DNA sequences encoding the same CDR3. The chain has TRBV6-6 and TRBJ1-1; D is unresolved. The CDR3 is 11 amino acids. Germline CDR1 is MNHNY and CDR2 is SVGAGI (reference sequence). Deletions cut 11 bases from V and 5 bases from J, with 12 bases between. CDR3 sequence: CAGYGETEAFF. For the CDR3, the DNA is TGTGCCGGGTACGGGGAGACTGAAGCTTTCTTT.

This chain links TRBV15 with TRBJ2-1; a possible D gene is TRBD2 (5 bases). This CDR3 comprises 16 residues. Germline V lookup: CDR1 LNHNV, CDR2 YYDKDF (reference sequence). V was trimmed by 5 bases and J by 8 bases, leaving 22 bases between them. CDR3 sequence reads: CATSGTTGIKGDEQFF. The CDR3 nucleotides are TGTGCCACCAGCGGAACGACCGGGATCAAAGGTGATGAGCAGTTCTTC.

The rearrangement joins TRBV28 to TRBJ1-1, with 7 positions matching TRBD1. The CDR3 has 16 amino acids. Germline lookup yields CDR1 MDHEN and CDR2 SYDVKM. With V trimmed by 4 bases and J by 1 base, 9 bases remained unmatched. The CDR3 DNA follows: TGTGCCAGCAGTTCACCCCCGAGACAGGGGAACACTGAAGCTTTCTTT. Translating it yields CASSSPPRQGNTEAFF.

This clone showed up just a few times. The chain recombines TRBV11-3 with TRBJ2-1, with a tentative D call TRBD2 (6 bases). The CDR3 is 13 amino acids. V lost 10 bases and J lost 0, with 10 bases in between. CDR1 is SGHNT and CDR2 is YENEEA in the germline V gene. DNA for the CDR3: TGTGCCACAGCGGAGGGCTCCTACAATGAGCAGTTCTTC. This translates into CATAEGSYNEQFF.

This sequence joins TRBV5-6 and TRBJ1-2, with 7 bases lining up with TRBD1. The CDR3 extends over 19 amino acids. After removal of 5 bases from V and 0 bases from J, the junction contained 19 bases not matched to a gene. CDR1 and CDR2 from the germline V gene are SGHDT and YYEEEE. In DNA form, the CDR3 reads TGTGCCAGCAGGACCCCTCGACAGGGCCGGGTTTCCCCTAACTATGGCTACACCTTC. Its translation: CASRTPRQGRVSPNYGYTF.